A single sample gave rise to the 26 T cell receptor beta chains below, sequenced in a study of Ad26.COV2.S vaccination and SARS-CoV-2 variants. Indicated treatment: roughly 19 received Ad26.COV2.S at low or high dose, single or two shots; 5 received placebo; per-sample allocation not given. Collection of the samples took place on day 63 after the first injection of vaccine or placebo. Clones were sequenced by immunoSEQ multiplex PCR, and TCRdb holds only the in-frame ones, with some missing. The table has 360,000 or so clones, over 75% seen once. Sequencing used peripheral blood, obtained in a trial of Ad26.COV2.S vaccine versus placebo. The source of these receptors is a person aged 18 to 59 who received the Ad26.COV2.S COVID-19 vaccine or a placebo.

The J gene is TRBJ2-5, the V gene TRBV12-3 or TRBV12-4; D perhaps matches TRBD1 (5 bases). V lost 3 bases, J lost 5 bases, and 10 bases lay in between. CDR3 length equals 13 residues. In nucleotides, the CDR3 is TGTGCCAGCAGTTTGCAGGACATGGAGACCCAGTACTTC. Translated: CASSLQDMETQYF.

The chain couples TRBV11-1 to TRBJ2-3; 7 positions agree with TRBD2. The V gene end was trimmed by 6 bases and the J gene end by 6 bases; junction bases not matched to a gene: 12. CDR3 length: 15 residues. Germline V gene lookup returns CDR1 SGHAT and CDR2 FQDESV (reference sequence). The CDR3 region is CASSSPGGLWDTQYF. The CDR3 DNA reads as TGTGCCAGCAGTTCGCCGGGGGGTTTGTGGGATACGCAGTATTTT.

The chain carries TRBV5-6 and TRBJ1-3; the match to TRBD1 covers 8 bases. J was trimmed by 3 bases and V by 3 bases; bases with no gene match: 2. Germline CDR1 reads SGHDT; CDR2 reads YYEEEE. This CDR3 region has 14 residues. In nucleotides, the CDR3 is TGTGCCAGCAGCTCGGACAGGGTTGGAAACACCATATATTTT. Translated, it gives CASSSDRVGNTIYF.

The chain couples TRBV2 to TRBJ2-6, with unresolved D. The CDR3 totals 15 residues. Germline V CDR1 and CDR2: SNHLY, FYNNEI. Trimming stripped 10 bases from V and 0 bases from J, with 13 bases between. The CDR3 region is CATAVVSSGANVLTF. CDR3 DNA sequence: TGTGCCACTGCGGTCGTCTCCTCTGGGGCCAACGTCCTGACTTTC.

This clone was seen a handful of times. The CDR3 region is CASSGQGLGGGYTF. The CDR3 coding sequence is TGTGCCAGCAGCGGACAGGGGCTCGGAGGTGGCTACACCTTC. The chain carries TRBV5-4 and TRBJ1-2; TRBD1 matches 9 bases. The CDR3 loop spans 14 amino acids. Unmatched junction bases numbered 8, after V lost 4 bases and J lost 7 bases. CDR1 and CDR2 (germline): SGHNT, YYREEE (reference sequence).

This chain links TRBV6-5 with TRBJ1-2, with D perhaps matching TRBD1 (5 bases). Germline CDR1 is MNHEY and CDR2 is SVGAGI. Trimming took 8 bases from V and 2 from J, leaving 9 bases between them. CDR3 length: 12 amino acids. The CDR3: CASRTGNYGYTF. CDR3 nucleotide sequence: TGTGCCAGCCGAACAGGAAACTATGGCTACACCTTC.

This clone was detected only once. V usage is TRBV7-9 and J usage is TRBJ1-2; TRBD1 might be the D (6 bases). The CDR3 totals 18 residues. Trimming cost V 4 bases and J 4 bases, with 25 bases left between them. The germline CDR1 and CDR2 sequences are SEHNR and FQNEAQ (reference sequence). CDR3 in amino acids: CASSSGTPGGGTSYGYTF. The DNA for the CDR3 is TGTGCCAGCAGCTCCGGGACACCTGGAGGTGGGACGTCCTATGGCTACACCTTC.

The CDR3 region is CASSQSARHSTQYF. CDR3 nucleotides: TGTGCCAGCAGCCAATCGGCCCGACATTCTACGCAGTATTTT. The rearrangement links TRBV14 to TRBJ2-3, with unresolved D. Trimming removed 2 bases from V and 8 bases from J, with 14 bases in between. Germline V gene sequence: CDR1 SGHDN, CDR2 FVKESK. The CDR3 has 14 residues. Combining the CDR3 with reference TRBV14 and TRBJ2-3 gives the whole variable domain EAGVTQFPSHSVIEKGQTVTLRCDPISGHDNLYWYRRVMGKEIKFLLHFVKESKQDESGMPNNRFLAERTGGTYSTLKVQPAELEDSGVYFCASSQSARHSTQYFGPGTRLTVL.

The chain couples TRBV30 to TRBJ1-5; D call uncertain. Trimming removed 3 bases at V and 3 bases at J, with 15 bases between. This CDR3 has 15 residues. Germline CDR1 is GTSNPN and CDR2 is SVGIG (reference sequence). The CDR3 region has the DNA TGTGCCTGGAGCGGGAAGGGTCTCTTCAATCAGCCCCAGCATTTT. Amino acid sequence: CAWSGKGLFNQPQHF.

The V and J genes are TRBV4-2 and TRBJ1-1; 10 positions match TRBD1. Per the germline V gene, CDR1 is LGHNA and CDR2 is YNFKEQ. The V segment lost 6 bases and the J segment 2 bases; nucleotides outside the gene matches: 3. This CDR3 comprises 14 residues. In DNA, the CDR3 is TGTGCCAGCAGTCGACAGGGGGCAAACACTGAAGCTTTCTTT. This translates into CASSRQGANTEAFF.

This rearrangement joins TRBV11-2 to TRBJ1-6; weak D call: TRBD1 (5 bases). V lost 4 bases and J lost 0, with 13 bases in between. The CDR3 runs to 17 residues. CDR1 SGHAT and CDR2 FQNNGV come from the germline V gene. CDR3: CASSWSAGSSYNSPLHF. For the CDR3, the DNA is TGTGCCAGCAGCTGGTCCGCAGGGAGCTCCTATAATTCACCCCTCCACTTT.

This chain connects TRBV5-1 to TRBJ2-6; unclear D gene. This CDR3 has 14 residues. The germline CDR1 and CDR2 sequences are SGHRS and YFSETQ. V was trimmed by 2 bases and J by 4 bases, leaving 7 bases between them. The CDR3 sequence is CASSLPSGANVLTF. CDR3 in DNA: TGCGCCAGCAGCTTACCGTCCGGGGCCAACGTCCTGACTTTC.

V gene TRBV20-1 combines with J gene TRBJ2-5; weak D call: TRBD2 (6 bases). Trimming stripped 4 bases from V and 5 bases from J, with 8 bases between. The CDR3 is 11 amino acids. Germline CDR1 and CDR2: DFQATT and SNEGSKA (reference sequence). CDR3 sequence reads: CSATGRETQYF. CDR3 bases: TGCAGTGCTACAGGGAGGGAGACCCAGTACTTC.

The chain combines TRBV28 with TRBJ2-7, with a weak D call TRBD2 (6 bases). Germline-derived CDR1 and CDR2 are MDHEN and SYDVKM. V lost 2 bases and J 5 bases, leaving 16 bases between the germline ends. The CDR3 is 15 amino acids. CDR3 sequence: CASSLNAGRVHEQYF. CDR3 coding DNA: TGTGCCAGCAGTTTAAACGCGGGGAGAGTCCACGAGCAGTACTTC.

The CDR3 sequence: CAWSVRGGTLTQHF. The CDR3 bases are TGTGCCTGGAGTGTACGGGGCGGGACCCTGACCCAGCATTTT. V gene TRBV30 combines with J gene TRBJ1-5; TRBD1 might be the D (5 bases). CDR3 length equals 14 residues. Trimming cost V 0 bases and J 11 bases, with 17 bases left between them. Germline V lookup: CDR1 GTSNPN, CDR2 SVGIG (reference sequence).

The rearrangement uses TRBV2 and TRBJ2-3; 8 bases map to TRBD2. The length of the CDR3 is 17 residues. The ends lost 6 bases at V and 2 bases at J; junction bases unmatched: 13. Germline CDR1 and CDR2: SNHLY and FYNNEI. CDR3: CASRTWPPRGVTDTQYF. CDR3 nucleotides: TGTGCCAGCAGAACCTGGCCTCCGCGGGGGGTCACAGATACGCAGTATTTT.

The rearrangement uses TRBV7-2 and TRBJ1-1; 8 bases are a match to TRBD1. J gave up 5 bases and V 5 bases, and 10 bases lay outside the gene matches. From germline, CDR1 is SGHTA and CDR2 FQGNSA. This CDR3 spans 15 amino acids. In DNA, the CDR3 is TGTGCCAGCAGCCATAATGACAGGGGAGGAACTGAAGCTTTCTTT. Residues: CASSHNDRGGTEAFF. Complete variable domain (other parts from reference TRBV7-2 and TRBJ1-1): GAGVSQSPSNKVTEKGKDVELRCDPISGHTALYWYRQSLGQGLEFLIYFQGNSAPDKSGLPSDRFSAERTGGSVSTLTIQRTQQEDSAVYLCASSHNDRGGTEAFFGQGTRLTVV.

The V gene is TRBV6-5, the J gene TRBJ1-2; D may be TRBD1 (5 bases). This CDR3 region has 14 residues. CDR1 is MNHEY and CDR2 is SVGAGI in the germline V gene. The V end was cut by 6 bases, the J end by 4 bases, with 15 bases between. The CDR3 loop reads CASSHPGTPYGYTF. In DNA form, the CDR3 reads TGTGCCAGCAGCCACCCCGGGACTCCCTATGGCTACACCTTC.

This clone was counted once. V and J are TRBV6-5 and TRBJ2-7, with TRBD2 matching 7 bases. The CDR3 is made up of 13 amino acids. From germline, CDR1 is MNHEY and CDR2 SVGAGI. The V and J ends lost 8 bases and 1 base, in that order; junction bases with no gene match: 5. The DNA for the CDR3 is TGTGCCAGCGGGGACGGGGGGTCCTACGAGCAGTACTTC. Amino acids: CASGDGGSYEQYF.

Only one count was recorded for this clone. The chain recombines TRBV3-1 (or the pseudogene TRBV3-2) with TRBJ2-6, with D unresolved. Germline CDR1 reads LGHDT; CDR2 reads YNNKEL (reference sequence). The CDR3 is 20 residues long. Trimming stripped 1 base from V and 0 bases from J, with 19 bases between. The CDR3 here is CASSQVLPSALRSGANVLTF. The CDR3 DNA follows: TGTGCCAGCAGCCAAGTACTTCCATCCGCACTACGCTCTGGGGCCAACGTCCTGACTTTC.

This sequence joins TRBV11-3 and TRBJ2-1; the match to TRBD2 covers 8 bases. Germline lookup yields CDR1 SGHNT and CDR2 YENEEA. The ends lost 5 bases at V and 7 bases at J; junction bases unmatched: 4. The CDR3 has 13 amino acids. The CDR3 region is CASSPGGRNEQFF. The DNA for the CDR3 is TGTGCCAGCAGCCCGGGGGGGAGGAATGAGCAGTTCTTC.

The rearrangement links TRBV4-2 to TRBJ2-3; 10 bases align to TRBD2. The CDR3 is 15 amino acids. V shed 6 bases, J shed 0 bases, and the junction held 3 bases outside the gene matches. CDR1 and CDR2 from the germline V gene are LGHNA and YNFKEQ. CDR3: CASRMTSGSTDTQYF. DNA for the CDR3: TGTGCCAGCAGAATGACTAGCGGGAGCACAGATACGCAGTATTTT.

Here the CDR3 DNA reads TGTGCCAGCACCACACAGCGCGGGGGTACCGGGGAGCTGTTTTTT. This gives the protein CASTTQRGGTGELFF. The V gene is TRBV2, the J gene TRBJ2-2; 7 bases are shared with TRBD2. The CDR3 covers 15 residues. Germline CDR1 SNHLY, CDR2 FYNNEI. V lost 7 bases, J lost 5 bases, and 10 bases stayed unmatched. Combining the CDR3 with reference TRBV2 and TRBJ2-2 gives the whole variable domain EPEVTQTPSHQVTQMGQEVILRCVPISNHLYFYWYRQILGQKVEFLVSFYNNEISEKSEIFDDQFSVERPDGSNFTLKIRSTKLEDSAMYFCASTTQRGGTGELFFGEGSRLTVL.

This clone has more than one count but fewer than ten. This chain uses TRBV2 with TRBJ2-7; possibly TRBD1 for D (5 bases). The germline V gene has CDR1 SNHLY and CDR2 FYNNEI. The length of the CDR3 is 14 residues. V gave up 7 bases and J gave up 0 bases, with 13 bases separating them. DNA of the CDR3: TGTGCCAGCACTATAGGGGTAAACTCCTACGAGCAGTACTTC. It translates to CASTIGVNSYEQYF.

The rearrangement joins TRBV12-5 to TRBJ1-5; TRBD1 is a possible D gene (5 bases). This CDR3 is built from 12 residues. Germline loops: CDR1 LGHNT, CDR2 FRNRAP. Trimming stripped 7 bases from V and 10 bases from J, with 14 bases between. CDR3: CASVGGTLPQHF. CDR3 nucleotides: TGTGCTAGTGTGGGGGGAACACTACCCCAGCATTTT.

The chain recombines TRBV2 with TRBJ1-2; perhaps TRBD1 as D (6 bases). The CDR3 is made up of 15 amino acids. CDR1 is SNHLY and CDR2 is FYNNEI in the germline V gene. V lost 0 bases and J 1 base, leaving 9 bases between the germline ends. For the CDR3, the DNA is TGTGCCAGCAGTGAAGCAGCAGGGGTTAACTATGGCTACACCTTC. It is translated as CASSEAAGVNYGYTF.